This TCR beta chain stems from a study of post-analysis software for immune sequencing data. As for the study in general: Secondary progressive, relapsing-remitting and progressive-relapsing multiple sclerosis were among the included disease courses.

General study points: When compared against controls, multiple sclerosis patients showed significantly lower normalized Chao1 diversity. In patients, about 5 TRBV segments were more frequent than in controls, with TRBV5-6, TRBV5-1 and TRBV20-1 among them. Strong same-batch co-clustering of samples appeared with F measure clustering.

A word on this clonotype: The antigen remains unidentified.

Tagging with unique molecular identifiers was a feature of the TCR beta cDNA libraries. Input amounts of 1 to 10 million T cells were used. These gave about 500,000 cDNA molecules, so each molecule approximated one T cell. One entry per CDR3 protein results from TCRdb running MiXCR on the PCR reads. Here the sample spans some 500,000 distinct CDR3 sequences, nearly 45% being singletons. Deletions cut 0 bases from V and 6 bases from J, with 11 bases between. CDR3 length: 15 residues. Looked up from germline, CDR1 is MNHNY and CDR2 is SVGAGI (reference sequence). Sequencing was performed on blood. This rearrangement joins TRBV6-6 to TRBJ2-2; D perhaps matches TRBD1 (6 bases). The origin of this receptor is a girl aged 10-17 years with multiple sclerosis. The chain's CDR3 is CASSYSNTGSGELFF. The CDR3 nucleotides are TGTGCCAGCAGTTACTCAAACACAGGGTCCGGGGAGCTGTTTTTT.